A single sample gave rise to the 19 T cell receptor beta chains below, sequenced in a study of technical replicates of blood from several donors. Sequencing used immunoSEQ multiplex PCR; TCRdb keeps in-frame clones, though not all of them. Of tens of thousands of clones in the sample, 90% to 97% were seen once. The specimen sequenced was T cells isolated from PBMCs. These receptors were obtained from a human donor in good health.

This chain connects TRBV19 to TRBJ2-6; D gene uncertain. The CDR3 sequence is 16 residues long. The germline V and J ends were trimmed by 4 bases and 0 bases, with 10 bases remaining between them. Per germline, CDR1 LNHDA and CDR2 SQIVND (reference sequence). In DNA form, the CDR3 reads TGTGCCAGTAGTAAGGCCCGACTCTCTGGGGCCAACGTCCTGACTTTC. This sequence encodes CASSKARLSGANVLTF.

DNA for the CDR3: TGTGCCAGCACCCCGACAGGTGCTAACTATGGCTACACCTTC. It yields the protein CASTPTGANYGYTF. The rearrangement uses TRBV7-3 and TRBJ1-2; tentative D call: TRBD1 (6 bases). This CDR3 contains 14 residues. In germline, CDR1 is SGHTA, CDR2 FQGTGA. Trimming took 7 bases from V and 0 from J, leaving 12 bases between them.

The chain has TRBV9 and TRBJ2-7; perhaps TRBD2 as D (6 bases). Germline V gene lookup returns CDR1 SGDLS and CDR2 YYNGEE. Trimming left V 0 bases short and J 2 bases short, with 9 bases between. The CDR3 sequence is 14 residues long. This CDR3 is CASSVGDSTYEQYF. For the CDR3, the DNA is TGTGCCAGCAGCGTAGGGGACTCTACCTACGAGCAGTACTTC.

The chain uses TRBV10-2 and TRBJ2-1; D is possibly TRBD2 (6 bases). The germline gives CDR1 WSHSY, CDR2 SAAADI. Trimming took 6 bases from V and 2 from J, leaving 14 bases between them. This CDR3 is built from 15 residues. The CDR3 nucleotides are TGCGCCAGCAGCGCGGTAGGAGGGACCTACAATGAGCAGTTCTTC. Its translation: CASSAVGGTYNEQFF.

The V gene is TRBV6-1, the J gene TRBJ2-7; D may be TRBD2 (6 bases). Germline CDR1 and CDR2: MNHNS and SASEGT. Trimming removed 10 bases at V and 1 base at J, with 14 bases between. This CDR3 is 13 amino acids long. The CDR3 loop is CATAGGRSYEQYF. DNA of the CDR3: TGTGCCACCGCCGGGGGACGGTCCTACGAGCAGTACTTC.

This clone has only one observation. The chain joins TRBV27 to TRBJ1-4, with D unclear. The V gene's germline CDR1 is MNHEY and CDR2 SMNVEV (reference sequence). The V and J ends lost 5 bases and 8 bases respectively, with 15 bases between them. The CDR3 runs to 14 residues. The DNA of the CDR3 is TGTGCCAGCAGTGATGAGGCATCTAGGGAAAAACTGTTTTTT. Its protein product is CASSDEASREKLFF.

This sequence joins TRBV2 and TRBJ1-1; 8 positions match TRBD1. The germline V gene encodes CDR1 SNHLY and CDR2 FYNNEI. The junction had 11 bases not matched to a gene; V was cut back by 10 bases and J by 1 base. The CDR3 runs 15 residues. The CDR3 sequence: CATSGTGTENTEAFF. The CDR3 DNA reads TGTGCCACCTCCGGGACAGGAACGGAGAACACTGAAGCTTTCTTT.

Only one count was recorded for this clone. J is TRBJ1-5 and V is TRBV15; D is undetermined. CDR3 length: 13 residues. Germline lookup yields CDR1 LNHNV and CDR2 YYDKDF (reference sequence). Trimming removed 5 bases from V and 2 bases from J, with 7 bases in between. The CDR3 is CATSRAGNQPQHF. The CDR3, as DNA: TGTGCCACCAGCCGCGCGGGCAATCAGCCCCAGCATTTT.

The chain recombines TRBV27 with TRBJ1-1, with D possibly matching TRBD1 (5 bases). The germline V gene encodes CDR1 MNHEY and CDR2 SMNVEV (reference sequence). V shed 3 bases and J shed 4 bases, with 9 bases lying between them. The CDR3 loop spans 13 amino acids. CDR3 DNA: TGTGCCAGCAGTTTTGCGGGACTCACTGAAGCTTTCTTT. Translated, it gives CASSFAGLTEAFF.

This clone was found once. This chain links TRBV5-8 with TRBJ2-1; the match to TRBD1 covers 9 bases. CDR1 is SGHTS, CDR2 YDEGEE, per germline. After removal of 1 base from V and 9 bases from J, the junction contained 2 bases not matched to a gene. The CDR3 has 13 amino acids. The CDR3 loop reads CASSLKDRGEQFF. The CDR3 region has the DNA TGTGCCAGCAGCTTGAAGGACAGGGGTGAGCAGTTCTTC. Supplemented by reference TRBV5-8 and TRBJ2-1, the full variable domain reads EAGVTQSPTHLIKTRGQQATLRCSPISGHTSVYWYQQALGLGLQFLLWYDEGEERNRGNFPPRFSGRQFPNYSSELNVNALELEDSALYLCASSLKDRGEQFFGPGTRLTVL.

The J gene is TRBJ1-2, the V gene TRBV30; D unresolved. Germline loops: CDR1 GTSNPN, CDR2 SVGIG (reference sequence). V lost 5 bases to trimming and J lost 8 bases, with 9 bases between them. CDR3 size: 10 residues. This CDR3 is CAWWQLGYTF. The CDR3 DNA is TGTGCCTGGTGGCAGTTGGGCTACACCTTC.

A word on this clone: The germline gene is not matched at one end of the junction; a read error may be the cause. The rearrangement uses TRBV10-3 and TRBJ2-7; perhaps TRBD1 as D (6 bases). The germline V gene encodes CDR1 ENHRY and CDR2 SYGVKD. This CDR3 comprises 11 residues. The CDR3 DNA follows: TGTGCCATCAGGGACAGCGGCGAGCAGCACTTC. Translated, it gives CAIRDSGEQHF.

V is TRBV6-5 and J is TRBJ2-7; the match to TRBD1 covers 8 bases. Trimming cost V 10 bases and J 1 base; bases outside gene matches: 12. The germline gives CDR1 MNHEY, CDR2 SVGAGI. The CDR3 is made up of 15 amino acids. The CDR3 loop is CATQTDREISYEQYF. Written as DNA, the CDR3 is TGTGCCACTCAAACGGACAGGGAGATTTCCTACGAGCAGTACTTC.

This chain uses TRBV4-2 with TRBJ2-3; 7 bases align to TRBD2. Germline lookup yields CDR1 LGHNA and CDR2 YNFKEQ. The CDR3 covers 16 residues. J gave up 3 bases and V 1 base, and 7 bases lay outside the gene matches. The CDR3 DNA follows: TGTGCCAGCAGCCAAGGTTGGGGGGAGGGAACAGATACGCAGTATTTT. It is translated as CASSQGWGEGTDTQYF.

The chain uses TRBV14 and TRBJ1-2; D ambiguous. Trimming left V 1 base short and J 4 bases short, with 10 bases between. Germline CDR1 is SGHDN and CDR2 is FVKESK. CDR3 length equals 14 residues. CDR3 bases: TGTGCCAGCAGCCAAGTAAACGGGGTCTATGGCTACACCTTC. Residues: CASSQVNGVYGYTF. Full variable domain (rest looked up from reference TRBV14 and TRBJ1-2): EAGVTQFPSHSVIEKGQTVTLRCDPISGHDNLYWYRRVMGKEIKFLLHFVKESKQDESGMPNNRFLAERTGGTYSTLKVQPAELEDSGVYFCASSQVNGVYGYTFGSGTRLTVV.

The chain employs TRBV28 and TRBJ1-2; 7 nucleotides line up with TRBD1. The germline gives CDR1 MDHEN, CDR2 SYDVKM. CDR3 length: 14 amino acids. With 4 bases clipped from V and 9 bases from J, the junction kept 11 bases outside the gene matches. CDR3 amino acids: CASSSIRTGESYTF. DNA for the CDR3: TGTGCCAGCAGTTCCATTCGAACAGGGGAAAGCTACACCTTC.

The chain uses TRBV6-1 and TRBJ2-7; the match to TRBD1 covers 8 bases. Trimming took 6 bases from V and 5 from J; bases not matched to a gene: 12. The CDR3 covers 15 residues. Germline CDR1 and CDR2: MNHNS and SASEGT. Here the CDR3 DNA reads TGTGCCAGCAGCCCAACTTACCAGGGGGCACACGAGCAGTACTTC. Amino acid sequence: CASSPTYQGAHEQYF.

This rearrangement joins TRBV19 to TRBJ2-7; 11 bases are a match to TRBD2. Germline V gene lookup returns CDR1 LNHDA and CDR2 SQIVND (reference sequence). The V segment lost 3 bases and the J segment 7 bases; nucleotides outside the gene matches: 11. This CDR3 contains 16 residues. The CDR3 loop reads CASSIFPLAGDGEQYF. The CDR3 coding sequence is TGTGCCAGTAGTATTTTCCCACTAGCGGGAGACGGGGAGCAGTACTTC. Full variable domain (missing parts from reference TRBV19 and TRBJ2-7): DGGITQSPKYLFRKEGQNVTLSCEQNLNHDAMYWYRQDPGQGLRLIYYSQIVNDFQKGDIAEGYSVSREKKESFPLTVTSAQKNPTAFYLCASSIFPLAGDGEQYFGPGTRLTVT.

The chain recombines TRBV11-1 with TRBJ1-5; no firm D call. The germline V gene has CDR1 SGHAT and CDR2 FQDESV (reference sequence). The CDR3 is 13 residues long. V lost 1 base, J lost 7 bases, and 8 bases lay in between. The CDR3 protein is CASSLEFGQPQHF. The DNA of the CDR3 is TGTGCCAGCAGCTTAGAGTTCGGGCAGCCCCAGCATTTT.